One T cell receptor (beta chain) is described in this entry. The antigen is unknown. The data are from a study of beta chain features in type 1 diabetes. Study at large: Investigators examined roughly 99,000,000 sorted cells across all samples.

Study conclusions and caveats: Type 1 diabetes patients had TCRB CDR3s that were shorter (moderately but significantly so) in all four CD4+ subsets. Patients showed naive, central memory and Treg TCRB repertoires that appeared more similar than those of healthy donors.

The germline V gene encodes CDR1 MDHEN and CDR2 SYDVKM. With V trimmed by 6 bases and J by 3 bases, 2 bases remained unmatched. The CDR3 totals 12 residues. One heparinised blood draw, averaging about 120 mL, came from each donor. All of the isolated RNA was reverse transcribed, so expressed TCRB transcripts were sequenced. Assay used: immunoSEQ multiplex PCR; TCRdb lists only in-frame clones, some missing. The data hold around 130,000 clones, with around 9% observed a single time. Sequencing used central memory CD4+ T cells from blood. The chain links TRBV28 to TRBJ2-7; TRBD1 matches 7 bases. The TCR comes from a man aged 25-45 years with type 1 diabetes. The CDR3 spells CASRTGYYEQYF. The CDR3 DNA reads as TGTGCCAGCAGGACAGGGTACTACGAGCAGTACTTC. The full variable domain, with the rest looked up from reference TRBV28 and TRBJ2-7, is DVKVTQSSRYLVKRTGEKVFLECVQDMDHENMFWYRQDPGLGLRLIYFSYDVKMKEKGDIPEGYSVSREKKERFSLILESASTNQTSMYLCASRTGYYEQYFGPGTRLTVT.